The clone carrying this TCR beta chain occurred a few times. Its antigen is unknown. The CDR3 runs 15 residues. The germline gives CDR1 SGHDT, CDR2 YYEEEE. V was pared by 1 base and J by 4 bases, with 12 bases between. CD45RO-negative, CCR7-positively selected cells formed the naive CD8 fraction, excluding terminally differentiated effector memory CD45RA+ cells. This sample was included in a study of shared clonotypes between healthy human individuals. General study results and limits: Roughly 5% of naive CD4 clonotypes were common to a few donors.

Here immunoSEQ multiplex PCR was the method, and the copy in TCRdb shows in-frame clones only, minus some. The sample has millions of clones, around 96% seen once. This sequence originates from a man younger than 35 in good health. Sequenced: naive CD8+ T cells sorted from blood. The chain combines TRBV5-6 with TRBJ1-5, with D unclear. The CDR3 DNA reads TGTGCCAGCAGCTTGTCTTTCGCGGATAATCAGCCCCAGCATTTT. Residues: CASSLSFADNQPQHF. The full variable domain, with the rest looked up from reference TRBV5-6 and TRBJ1-5, is DAGVTQSPTHLIKTRGQQVTLRCSPKSGHDTVSWYQQALGQGPQFIFQYYEEEERQRGNFPDRFSGHQFPNYSSELNVNALLLGDSALYLCASSLSFADNQPQHFGDGTRLSIL.